This T cell receptor beta chain comes out of a study of vaccination and CD4 T cells after COVID-19. Looking at the study overall: Samples were taken after vaccination, a median of about 79 days after dose two, with a range of 14 to 241.

As for treatment: approximately 11-day PBMC culture with coronavirus spike peptide pools or control peptides (ViraFEST assay). Expansion of antigen-specific T cells with peptide pools by ViraFEST preceded sequencing of TCRs. Dates of PCR positivity, March to December 2020, preceded the US Alpha, Beta and Delta variants. With respect to this clonotype: The antigen is not known.

CDR1 is DFQATT and CDR2 is SNEGSKA in the germline V gene (reference sequence). The CDR3 consists of 15 residues. The V and J ends lost 5 bases and 7 bases respectively, with 18 bases between them. With the Oncomine TCR Beta short-read assay, DNA from cultured CD4+ T cells was sequenced. TCRdb recomputed calls from the PCR reads with MiXCR, one row per CDR3 protein. The table has about 20,000 distinct CDR3 sequences, 60% seen once. The V call is TRBV20-1, the J call TRBJ1-6, with D uncertain. Source: CD4+ T cells from blood, cultured in vitro, taken after SARS-CoV-2 vaccination. This receptor was obtained from a human donor who had recovered from COVID-19. The CDR3 spells CSASGEGTINSPLHF. In nucleotides, the CDR3 is TGCAGTGCTTCAGGCGAGGGAACTATCAATTCACCCCTCCACTTT.